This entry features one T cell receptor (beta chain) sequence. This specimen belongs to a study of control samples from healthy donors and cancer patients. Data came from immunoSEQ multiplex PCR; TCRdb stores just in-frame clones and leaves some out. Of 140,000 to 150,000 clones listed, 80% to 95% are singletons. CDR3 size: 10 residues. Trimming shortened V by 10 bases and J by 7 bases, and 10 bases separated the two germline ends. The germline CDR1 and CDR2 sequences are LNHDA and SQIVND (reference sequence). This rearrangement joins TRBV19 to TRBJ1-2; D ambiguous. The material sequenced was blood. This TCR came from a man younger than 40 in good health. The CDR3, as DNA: TGTGCCACCCTCGAAAGTGGCTACACCTTC. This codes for CATLESGYTF.